This T cell receptor beta chain came from a study of blood T cell repertoires in COVID-19. For the study at large: COVID-19 samples, acute and convalescent, were from the United States, Italy and Spain. PBMCs, B-cell-depleted T cells, or T cells were the source of the cDNA or gDNA that made up the material.

Authors' data handling: Counts of nucleated cells, estimated from reference gene primer amplification, were obtained. Sequenced by immunoSEQ multiplex PCR; TCRdb stores in-frame clones only, minus some. V and J calls and clone size come straight from that table; D and trimming were deduced from the DNA. The sample carries about 210,000 clones, 70% to 90% recorded once. Germline loops: CDR1 SSHAT, CDR2 FNYEAQ (reference sequence). The CDR3 is made up of 16 amino acids. The J segment lost 5 bases and the V segment lost 1 base, leaving 5 bases of the junction unmatched. This sequence originates from a woman between 40 and 55 years old with acute or convalescent COVID-19. Sequenced: peripheral blood. This chain links TRBV7-7 with TRBJ2-3; 11 bases agree with TRBD2. The CDR3 region is CASSLGIAGGRDTQYF. The CDR3 coding sequence is TGTGCCAGCAGCTTAGGGATAGCGGGGGGGCGAGATACGCAGTATTTT.